This TCR beta chain was documented in a study of T-cell memory formation after mild COVID-19. General observations from the study: Among contracting clones, CD4+ were mainly CM/EM and CD8+ enriched in EMRA. That cross-reactive memory joined was suggested by some responding clones appearing in pre-infection memory.

About this clonotype itself: The target antigen is unknown.

5'RACE primed at constant segments yielded TCR alpha and TCR beta cDNA libraries bearing sample barcodes and UMIs. TCRdb ran MiXCR on the 5' RACE reads and lists one entry per CDR3 protein. Among about 270,000 distinct CDR3 sequences listed, 16% were seen once. The clonotype originates from a man aged 18-30 years who had mild COVID-19 (a few samples of this study predate the infection). Cell type and time point are not known. The sequenced sample consisted of PBMCs or a T cell subset sorted from them (not recorded which).

This CDR3 reads CASSYSKGRAAEAFF. In nucleotides, the CDR3 is TGTGCCAGCAGTTACTCGAAGGGCAGGGCGGCTGAAGCTTTCTTT. This chain uses TRBV6-2 or TRBV6-3 with TRBJ1-1; TRBD1 is a possible D gene (5 bases). CDR1 and CDR2 from the germline V gene are MNHEY and SVGEGT. The CDR3 is made up of 15 amino acids. Trimming took 0 bases from V and 6 from J, leaving 14 bases between them.